The 27 T cell receptor beta chains presented below share a single source sample, sequenced in a study of T cells after yellow fever vaccination. TCRdb redid the calling of the 5' RACE reads with MiXCR, one entry per CDR3 protein. Of some 340,000 distinct CDR3 sequences listed, 4.1% were seen once; the top ten hold just under 25%. Sequencing was performed on PBMCs, taken 5 days after the yellow fever booster vaccination. The source of these receptors is a man younger than 35 who received the YFV17D yellow fever vaccine.

This clonotype was recorded a few times. The J gene is TRBJ2-7, the V gene TRBV5-5; the D call may be TRBD1 or TRBD2 (6 bases each). Germline CDR1 and CDR2: SGHKS and YYEKEE (reference sequence). V was pared by 0 bases and J by 4 bases, with 20 bases between. The CDR3 length is 17 residues. CDR3 loop: CASSLGPGTQGFYEQYV. In DNA, the CDR3 is TGTGCCAGCAGCTTGGGGCCCGGGACTCAGGGGTTTTACGAGCAGTACGTC.

This clonotype has a handful of counts. CDR3 amino acids: CASSLGQGSLEAQHF. The CDR3 region has the DNA TGTGCCAGCAGCTTGGGACAGGGGTCTCTCGAGGCCCAGCATTTT. The J gene is TRBJ1-5, the V gene TRBV7-8; 10 bases fit TRBD1. CDR3 size: 15 residues. The ends lost 3 bases at V and 11 bases at J; junction bases unmatched: 10. Germline values: CDR1 SGHVS, CDR2 FQNEAQ. The full variable domain, with the rest looked up from reference TRBV7-8 and TRBJ1-5, is GAGVSQSPRYKVAKRGQDVALRCDPISGHVSLFWYQQALGQGPEFLTYFQNEAQLDKSGLPSDRFFAERPEGSVSTLKIQRTQQEDSAVYLCASSLGQGSLEAQHFGDGTRLSIL.

This clonotype occurred a few times. The chain recombines TRBV12-3 or TRBV12-4 with TRBJ2-1; TRBD2 agrees at 8 bases. The CDR3 has 16 residues. The trim removed 6 bases at V and 5 bases at J, leaving 12 bases unmatched. The CDR3: CASSPGRGPHNNEQFF. DNA for the CDR3: TGTGCCAGCAGCCCCGGGAGGGGCCCCCACAACAATGAGCAGTTCTTC.

The rearrangement joins TRBV6-2 or TRBV6-3 to TRBJ2-2; TRBD1 aligns across 7 bases. The CDR3 has 17 amino acids. After removal of 0 bases from V and 6 bases from J, the junction contained 10 bases not matched to a gene. The germline V gene has CDR1 MNHEY and CDR2 SVGEGT. DNA for the CDR3: TGTGCCAGCAGTTACTCAAGCTTGTCCGGGACAGCCGGGGAGCTGTTTTTT. It translates to CASSYSSLSGTAGELFF.

This clonotype was counted many times. V usage is TRBV7-9 and J usage is TRBJ2-6; 7 bases align to TRBD1. Per the germline V gene, CDR1 is SEHNR and CDR2 is FQNEAQ (reference sequence). The trim removed 4 bases at V and 2 bases at J, leaving 8 bases unmatched. This CDR3 spans 17 amino acids. The chain's CDR3 is CASSWDRNPPGANVLTF. Written as DNA, the CDR3 is TGTGCCAGCAGCTGGGACAGAAATCCCCCTGGGGCCAACGTCCTGACTTTC.

This clonotype showed up just a few times. The chain combines TRBV29-1 with TRBJ1-1; 7 bases fit TRBD1. The CDR3 totals 13 residues. Germline CDR1 SQVTM, CDR2 ANQGSEA. V lost 4 bases to trimming and J lost 0 bases; unmatched junction nucleotides: 2. The CDR3: CSVGGTVNTEAFF. Written as DNA, the CDR3 is TGCAGCGTTGGAGGGACAGTGAACACTGAAGCTTTCTTT.

The table lists this clonotype with many counts. V is TRBV24-1 and J is TRBJ2-1; no firm D call. The V and J ends lost 4 bases and 9 bases respectively, with 18 bases between them. CDR1 is KGHDR and CDR2 is SFDVKD in the germline V gene. The CDR3 spans 15 residues. The DNA for the CDR3 is TGTGCCACCAGTGACCCCAGGACGGGCGCAATTGAGCAGTTCTTC. As protein: CATSDPRTGAIEQFF.

This clonotype turned up a few times. This chain links TRBV7-2 with TRBJ1-2, with D uncertain. This CDR3 is built from 13 residues. Between the trimmed V and J ends, which lost 1 base and 7 bases, there was a span of 10 bases. Germline V gene data show CDR1 as SGHTA and CDR2 as FQGNSA. CDR3: CASSLGRRPGYTF. The CDR3, as DNA: TGTGCCAGCAGCTTAGGGAGACGTCCTGGCTACACCTTC. The full variable domain, completed using reference TRBV7-2 and TRBJ1-2, is GAGVSQSPSNKVTEKGKDVELRCDPISGHTALYWYRQSLGQGLEFLIYFQGNSAPDKSGLPSDRFSAERTGGSVSTLTIQRTQQEDSAVYLCASSLGRRPGYTFGSGTRLTVV.

This chain uses TRBV12-3 or TRBV12-4 with TRBJ2-5; 8 bases align to TRBD1. This CDR3 region has 14 residues. Trimming cost V 1 base and J 3 bases; bases outside gene matches: 1. Here the CDR3 DNA reads TGTGCCAGCAGTTTAGGGGGACAGGAAGAGACCCAGTACTTC. This gives the protein CASSLGGQEETQYF.

This clonotype was observed a handful of times. This chain connects TRBV29-1 to TRBJ2-5; no clear D gene. Germline V lookup: CDR1 SQVTM, CDR2 ANQGSEA. Trimming took off 6 bases at V and 5 bases at J, with 13 bases between the two ends. The CDR3 is 12 amino acids. The CDR3 loop is CSVLEFPETQYF. The CDR3 coding sequence is TGCAGCGTCTTAGAATTTCCCGAGACCCAGTACTTC.

The J gene is TRBJ1-3, the V gene TRBV12-3 or TRBV12-4; D is unclear. V was clipped by 6 bases and J by 5 bases, with 14 bases between them. The CDR3 is 14 residues long. As DNA, the CDR3 is TGTGCCAGCAGGGGTCGGGCCGGCAGAAACACCATATATTTT. Translation: CASRGRAGRNTIYF.

The J gene is TRBJ2-7, the V gene TRBV4-1; 10 nucleotides match TRBD1. Trimming cost V 1 base and J 5 bases; bases outside gene matches: 11. The V gene's germline CDR1 is MGHRA and CDR2 YSYEKL. The CDR3 covers 17 residues. The CDR3 region has the DNA TGCGCCAGCAGCCAAGTACCCGGGACAGGGGTCCCCGACGAGCAGTACGTC. It encodes CASSQVPGTGVPDEQYV.

This clonotype was recorded a few times. The rearrangement uses TRBV20-1 and TRBJ1-2, with D perhaps TRBD1 (5 bases). The CDR3 covers 11 residues. CDR1 is DFQATT and CDR2 is SNEGSKA in the germline V gene (reference sequence). CDR3 amino acids: CTWGGNYGYTF. The CDR3 nucleotides are TGCACTTGGGGGGGGAACTATGGCTACACCTTC.

This clonotype was seen repeatedly, ten times or more. The J gene is TRBJ2-1, the V gene TRBV4-2; 9 bases fit TRBD2. Trimming took 4 bases from V and 9 from J; bases not matched to a gene: 7. In germline, CDR1 is LGHNA, CDR2 YNFKEQ. The CDR3 consists of 14 residues. The CDR3 protein is CASSLSSGEFEQFF. Written as DNA, the CDR3 is TGTGCCAGCAGCCTTTCTAGCGGGGAATTTGAGCAGTTCTTC.

This clonotype has a handful of counts. The gene calls are TRBV12-3 or TRBV12-4 and TRBJ1-5; 12 nucleotides agree with TRBD1. The CDR3 runs 19 residues. Germline trimming cut 4 bases from V and 0 bases from J; bases unmatched to any gene: 10. In nucleotides, the CDR3 is TGTGCCAGCAGTTCAAACCACGGGACAGGGGGCTATAGCAATCAGCCCCAGCATTTT. Translation: CASSSNHGTGGYSNQPQHF.

In its sample, this clonotype was seen a few times. This rearrangement joins TRBV2 to TRBJ1-5; D is possibly TRBD1 (6 bases). The V end was cut by 4 bases, the J end by 9 bases, with 19 bases between. Germline V gene data show CDR1 as SNHLY and CDR2 as FYNNEI. The CDR3 extends over 15 amino acids. The CDR3 DNA sequence: TGTGCCAGCAGTGTGGAGGGGGGGCCTCTGATGCCCCAGCATTTT. The encoded protein is CASSVEGGPLMPQHF.

This clonotype has a handful of counts. This chain links TRBV20-1 with TRBJ2-1; D unresolved. V gave up 1 base and J gave up 6 bases, with 16 bases separating them. Per germline, CDR1 DFQATT and CDR2 SNEGSKA (reference sequence). This CDR3 spans 15 amino acids. This CDR3 reads CSARVQDQGRNEQFF. The CDR3 DNA reads as TGCAGTGCTAGAGTTCAGGACCAAGGGCGCAATGAGCAGTTCTTC.

In its sample, this clonotype was seen a few times. The genes are TRBV7-2 and TRBJ2-5; D is perhaps TRBD1 (5 bases). There are 13 residues in the CDR3. Germline CDR1 reads SGHTA; CDR2 reads FQGNSA. V was shortened by 3 bases and J by 5 bases, with 10 bases between the two germline ends. CDR3 in amino acids: CASSFQGWETQYF. Here the CDR3 DNA reads TGTGCCAGCAGCTTCCAGGGCTGGGAGACCCAGTACTTC.

V usage is TRBV4-3 and J usage is TRBJ1-6, with no clear D. V was shortened by 2 bases and J by 0 bases, with 14 bases between the two germline ends. This CDR3 spans 18 amino acids. CDR1 and CDR2 (germline): LGHNA, YSLEER. CDR3 region: CASSQSIPESSYNSPLHF. The CDR3, as DNA: TGCGCCAGCAGCCAAAGTATTCCGGAGAGCTCCTATAATTCACCCCTCCACTTT.

This clonotype has more than one count but fewer than ten. This chain links TRBV29-1 with TRBJ2-1, with no clear D. With 2 bases removed from V and 2 bases from J, the gap between germline ends came to 10 bases. The CDR3 extends over 14 amino acids. CDR1 and CDR2 from the germline V gene are SQVTM and ANQGSEA. The CDR3 protein is CSVERWQTYNEQFF. CDR3 bases: TGCAGCGTTGAACGCTGGCAGACCTACAATGAGCAGTTCTTC.

This chain connects TRBV18 to TRBJ1-5; D ambiguous. The germline V gene has CDR1 KGHSH and CDR2 LQKENI. V was cut by 3 bases and J by 2 bases, with 11 bases left in between. The CDR3 is made up of 15 amino acids. The CDR3 region is CASSPYPGGNQPQHF. DNA for the CDR3: TGTGCCAGCTCACCTTACCCGGGAGGCAATCAGCCCCAGCATTTT.

This clonotype showed up just a few times. The genes are TRBV19 and TRBJ2-2; either TRBD1 or TRBD2 may supply D (5 bases each). This CDR3 spans 16 amino acids. The V gene lost 4 bases and the J gene lost 2 bases, with 14 bases spanning the gap. Germline CDR1 LNHDA, CDR2 SQIVND (reference sequence). CDR3 bases: TGTGCCAGTAGTACCCCGGGACCCCAAAACACCGGGGAGCTGTTTTTT. The encoded protein is CASSTPGPQNTGELFF.

This clonotype was observed a few times. V and J are TRBV5-1 and TRBJ2-5, with unresolved D. The CDR3 runs 14 residues. Germline V gives CDR1 SGHRS, CDR2 YFSETQ. Deletions cut 1 base from V and 5 bases from J, with 12 bases between. The CDR3 spells CASSLSDSRETQYF. DNA for the CDR3: TGCGCCAGCAGCTTGTCGGATTCGAGGGAGACCCAGTACTTC.

This clonotype was seen a few times. This sequence joins TRBV11-2 and TRBJ1-1; D uncertain. Trimming took 2 bases from V and 11 from J, leaving 12 bases between them. Looked up from germline, CDR1 is SGHAT and CDR2 is FQNNGV. This CDR3 spans 12 amino acids. The CDR3 DNA follows: TGTGCCAGCAGCTTAAGGACCTCCGAGGCTTTCTTT. This codes for CASSLRTSEAFF.

The chain links TRBV6-5 to TRBJ2-7; D gene uncertain. The V end was cut by 0 bases, the J end by 5 bases, with 17 bases between. Germline V CDR1 and CDR2: MNHEY, SVGAGI. This CDR3 is 16 amino acids long. As DNA, the CDR3 is TGTGCCAGCAGTTACTCCCCGGGTCGCCGCTATAACGAGCAGTACGTC. Translating gives CASSYSPGRRYNEQYV.

The J gene is TRBJ2-2, the V gene TRBV30; D gene unclear. The CDR3 contains 10 residues. Germline-derived CDR1 and CDR2 are GTSNPN and SVGIG (reference sequence). V was trimmed by 4 bases and J by 7 bases, leaving 4 bases between them. As DNA, the CDR3 is TGTGCCTGGAAGGTCGGGGAGCTGTTTTTT. It encodes CAWKVGELFF.

This clonotype was found a few times. The V and J genes are TRBV10-3 and TRBJ1-2; TRBD1 is a possible D gene (5 bases). V lost 2 bases and J lost 4, with 11 bases in between. The CDR3 sequence is 14 residues long. Germline CDR1 ENHRY, CDR2 SYGVKD. CDR3 DNA: TGTGCCATCAGTGAGGGCTGGGGGTCCTATGGCTACACCTTC. Its translation: CAISEGWGSYGYTF.